Listed here are 20 T cell receptor beta chains from one sample, sequenced in a study of tumor-infiltrating lymphocytes in primary liver carcinoma. TCR beta cDNA was prepared out of around 460 ng total RNA by means of a constant-region primer. Amplification in three nested multiplex PCR rounds with slightly modified ARM-PCR gave rise to TCR beta libraries. Forward primers for TRBV1-TRBV30 and a C-beta reverse primer served the first two PCR rounds, at around 11 cycles each. TCRdb reprocessed the multiplex PCR reads with MiXCR, giving one entry per CDR3 protein. The sample holds some 130,000 distinct CDR3 sequences, around two thirds seen once. Bulk tissue was left unsorted, and RNA and DNA were co-extracted from 20-30 mg of it. The sequenced sample was tumor-adjacent normal liver tissue. These receptors were collected from a woman aged 60-70 years with primary liver carcinoma and hepatitis B virus infection.

The table lists this clonotype with many counts. The chain links TRBV29-1 to TRBJ2-1, with 12 bases that match TRBD1. The V and J ends lost 7 bases and 12 bases, in that order; junction bases with no gene match: 19. CDR3 length equals 16 residues. Per the germline V gene, CDR1 is SQVTM and CDR2 is ANQGSEA. Written as DNA, the CDR3 is TGCAGCGCCCCGGGACAGGGGGCCGGAATCACAAAAGGGCAGTTCTTC. Amino acids: CSAPGQGAGITKGQFF.

Note on this clonotype: One end of the junction varies from germline; a read error may be responsible. The rearrangement uses TRBV12-3 or TRBV12-4 and TRBJ1-2, with D tentatively TRBD1 (5 bases). The CDR3 is 15 residues long. The CDR3 sequence: CTSSTQGRAVYGYTF. CDR3 DNA: TGTACCAGCAGTACCCAGGGCAGAGCCGTCTATGGCTACACCTTC.

Regarding this clonotype: A junction end diverges from the germline sequence, so it may reflect a read error. The rearrangement joins TRBV11-2 to TRBJ1-1; possible D gene TRBD1, 5 bases. Germline V lookup: CDR1 SGHAT, CDR2 FQNNGV. This CDR3 spans 14 amino acids. CDR3 sequence reads: CASSHTGPNTETLF. CDR3 nucleotides: TGTGCCAGCAGCCATACAGGCCCGAACACTGAAACTCTCTTT.

The genes are TRBV14 and TRBJ2-3; a weak D match, TRBD1 (5 bases). This CDR3 has 12 amino acids. CDR1 is SGHDN, CDR2 FVKESK, per germline. Deletions cut 8 bases from V and 6 bases from J, with 12 bases between. The CDR3: CASGAAEDTQYF. Here the CDR3 DNA reads TGTGCCAGCGGGGCTGCGGAGGATACGCAGTATTTT.

The gene calls are TRBV12-3 or TRBV12-4 and TRBJ2-1; the D gene is possibly TRBD2 (6 bases). The V gene lost 5 bases and the J gene lost 7 bases, with 18 bases spanning the gap. The CDR3 contains 15 residues. The CDR3 nucleotides are TGTGCCAGCAGTCTTAGCGGAAGGGCGATTAATGAGCAGTTCTTC. Its protein is CASSLSGRAINEQFF.

With regard to this clonotype: At one end, the junction sequence differs from germline, possibly due to a read error. The J gene is TRBJ2-2, the V gene TRBV9; 7 positions agree with TRBD2. CDR1 and CDR2 from the germline V gene are SGDLS and YYNGEE. CDR3 length equals 15 residues. This CDR3 is CASSERGAGTGELFF. The CDR3 DNA follows: TGTGCCAGCAGCGAGAGGGGAGCGGGGACCGGGGAGCTCTTTTTT.

This clonotype appeared many times. The rearrangement joins TRBV12-3 or TRBV12-4 to TRBJ1-6; 8 nucleotides agree with TRBD1. The V gene end was trimmed by 6 bases and the J gene end by 8 bases; junction bases not matched to a gene: 6. The CDR3 loop spans 14 amino acids. Written as DNA, the CDR3 is TGTGCCAGCAGCCGGACAGGGTTGGATTCACCCCTCCACTTT. Translation: CASSRTGLDSPLHF.

The rearrangement links TRBV28 to TRBJ2-1; tentative D call: TRBD1 (5 bases). Germline assignment: CDR1 MDHEN and CDR2 SYDVKM. The V and J ends lost 5 bases and 0 bases respectively, with 17 bases between them. CDR3 length equals 17 residues. The DNA for the CDR3 is TGTGCCAGCAGTCCATGGATGCGGACAAGCTCCTACAATGAGCAGTTCTTC. Encoded protein: CASSPWMRTSSYNEQFF.

Points on this clonotype: Mismatch with germline at one junction end may stem from a read error. The chain links TRBV30 to TRBJ1-1; no definite D call. The CDR3 runs to 12 residues. Germline CDR1 is GTSNPN and CDR2 is SVGIG (reference sequence). CDR3 loop: CVWSVGRTEAFF. The CDR3 bases are TGTGTCTGGAGTGTGGGGAGAACTGAAGCTTTCTTT.

For this clonotype: A much larger clone differs by one base, so this may be a read error. The chain uses TRBV28 and TRBJ1-5, with D perhaps matching TRBD1 or TRBD2 (6 bases each). Near its end, the DNA agrees better with TRBJ2-3, so the J call may be wrong. Germline CDR1 is MDHEN and CDR2 is SYDVKM. The CDR3 has 14 residues. Here the CDR3 reads CASSLGAGNQPQYF. CDR3 sequence (DNA): TGTGCCAGCAGTTTGGGGGCGGGGAATCAGCCCCAGTATTTT.

This sequence joins TRBV20-1 and TRBJ1-5; D perhaps matches TRBD1 (6 bases). The CDR3 is made up of 16 amino acids. The V gene lost 2 bases and the J gene lost 3 bases, with 17 bases spanning the gap. Germline loops: CDR1 DFQATT, CDR2 SNEGSKA (reference sequence). The CDR3 DNA sequence: TGCAGTGCTAGAAGGCAGGGGACCGCAAACAATCAGCCCCAGCATTTT. Encoded protein: CSARRQGTANNQPQHF.

The chain carries TRBV4-1 and TRBJ2-2; D is unclear. V lost 3 bases and J 6 bases, leaving 14 bases between the germline ends. Germline V CDR1 and CDR2: MGHRA, YSYEKL. This CDR3 is 15 amino acids long. The chain's CDR3 is CASSHSASDAGELFF. The CDR3 DNA is TGCGCCAGCAGCCATTCGGCCTCGGACGCCGGGGAGCTGTTTTTT.

This clonotype has a single count. The genes are TRBV5-6 and TRBJ2-3, with D maybe TRBD2 (5 bases). V dropped 4 bases and J dropped 4 bases, with 10 bases sitting between them. The CDR3 spans 13 residues. Germline CDR1 reads SGHDT; CDR2 reads YYEEEE. CDR3 region: CASSIGSADTQYF. CDR3 nucleotides: TGTGCCAGCAGCATTGGGAGCGCAGATACGCAGTATTTT.

In regard to this clonotype: This CDR3 fails to terminate in the conserved phenylalanine or tryptophan, so it likely reflects a read error. Because the CDR3's place on the DNA is in doubt, the DNA is left out and the CDR3 is given as listed by TCRdb. The chain has TRBV11-2 and TRBJ2-1; the table calls TRBD1, which could not be checked here. The CDR3 is 17 amino acids long, termini counted. Germline V CDR1 and CDR2: SGHAT, FQNNGV. CDR3 in amino acids: CASSPQRGGSSYNERSS.

This clonotype was observed many times. The CDR3 sequence: CASGRPATEAFF. The CDR3, as DNA: TGTGCCAGCGGACGCCCGGCCACTGAAGCTTTCTTT. V gene TRBV6-1 combines with J gene TRBJ1-1, with D uncertain. Germline lookup yields CDR1 MNHNS and CDR2 SASEGT. The CDR3 extends over 12 amino acids. V was cut by 8 bases and J by 4 bases, with 11 bases left in between.

In regard to this clonotype: A junction boundary mismatches the germline segment, possibly from a read error. V gene TRBV11-2 combines with J gene TRBJ1-3; 7 bases are shared with TRBD1. The germline CDR1 and CDR2 sequences are SGHAT and FQNNGV. The CDR3 is made up of 19 amino acids. In nucleotides, the CDR3 is TGTGCCAGAAGCTCACGGCCGAACAGGGGAGCGTACTATGGAAACACCATATATTTT. Translated: CARSSRPNRGAYYGNTIYF.

Comments on this clonotype: The CDR3 does not close with the conserved phenylalanine or tryptophan, likely indicating a read error. The chain carries TRBV11-2 and TRBJ2-7, with D maybe TRBD1 (6 bases). Germline lookup yields CDR1 SGHAT and CDR2 FQNNGV. The CDR3 has 15 amino acids. Written as DNA, the CDR3 is TGTGCCAGCAGCTTTCTACAGGGACCTTCCTACGAACAGTACTCC. Encoded protein: CASSFLQGPSYEQYS.

About this clonotype: This sequence may be a read error, since a much larger clone differs from it by one base. V usage is TRBV7-9 and J usage is TRBJ1-6; maybe TRBD1 (5 bases). Germline assignment: CDR1 SEHNR and CDR2 FQNEAQ (reference sequence). This CDR3 comprises 16 residues. The DNA of the CDR3 is TGTGACAGCAGCTTGTTACAGGAATACTATAATTCACCCCTCCACTTT. It yields the protein CDSSLLQEYYNSPLHF.

This clonotype is a singleton in its sample. This chain connects TRBV11-3 to TRBJ2-2; 7 bases fit TRBD2. The CDR3 is 17 amino acids. CDR1 is SGHNT and CDR2 is YENEEA in the germline V gene. Trimming removed 1 base from V and 8 bases from J; junction bases left unmatched: 13. The chain's CDR3 is CASSLGRRAGNAGELFF. CDR3 nucleotides: TGTGCCAGCAGCTTAGGCAGGCGAGCGGGAAACGCTGGGGAGCTGTTTTTT.

The chain links TRBV5-6 to TRBJ2-1; possible D gene TRBD2, 7 bases. Germline loops: CDR1 SGHDT, CDR2 YYEEEE. The CDR3 consists of 16 residues. Trimming stripped 4 bases from V and 6 bases from J, with 20 bases between. CDR3 bases: TGTGCCAGCAGCCCCCGGGGGGCATCTGTTCTCAATGAGCAGTTCTTC. Protein product: CASSPRGASVLNEQFF.